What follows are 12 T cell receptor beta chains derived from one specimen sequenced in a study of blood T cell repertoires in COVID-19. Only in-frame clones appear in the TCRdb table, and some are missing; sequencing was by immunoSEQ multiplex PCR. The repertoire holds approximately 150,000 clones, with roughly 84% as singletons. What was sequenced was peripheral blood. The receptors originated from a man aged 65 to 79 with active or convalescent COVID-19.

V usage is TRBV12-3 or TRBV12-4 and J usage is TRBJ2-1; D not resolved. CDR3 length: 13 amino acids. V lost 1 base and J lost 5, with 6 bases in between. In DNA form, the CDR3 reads TGTGCCAGCAGTTTAGTAGAGAACAATGAGCAGTTCTTC. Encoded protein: CASSLVENNEQFF.

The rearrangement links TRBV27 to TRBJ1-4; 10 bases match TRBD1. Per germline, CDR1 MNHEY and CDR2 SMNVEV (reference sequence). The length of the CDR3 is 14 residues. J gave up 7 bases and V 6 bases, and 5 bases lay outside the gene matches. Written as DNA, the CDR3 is TGTGCCAGCAGCCCGGGGACAGGGGTTGAAAAACTGTTTTTT. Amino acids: CASSPGTGVEKLFF.

CDR3 coding DNA: TGTGCCAGCAGCCAACAGGGGTGGCAGCCCCAGCATTTT. Its translation is CASSQQGWQPQHF. V is TRBV3-1 (or the pseudogene TRBV3-2) and J is TRBJ1-5; TRBD1 is a possible D gene (6 bases). From germline, CDR1 is LGHDT and CDR2 YNNKEL (reference sequence). V lost 2 bases and J lost 7, with 9 bases in between. The CDR3 spans 13 residues.

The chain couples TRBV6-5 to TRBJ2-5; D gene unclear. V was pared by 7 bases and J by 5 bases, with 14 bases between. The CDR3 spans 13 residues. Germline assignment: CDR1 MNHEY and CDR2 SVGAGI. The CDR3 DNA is TGTGCCAGCACTCCCGGGTCTTGGGAGACCCAGTACTTC. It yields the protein CASTPGSWETQYF.

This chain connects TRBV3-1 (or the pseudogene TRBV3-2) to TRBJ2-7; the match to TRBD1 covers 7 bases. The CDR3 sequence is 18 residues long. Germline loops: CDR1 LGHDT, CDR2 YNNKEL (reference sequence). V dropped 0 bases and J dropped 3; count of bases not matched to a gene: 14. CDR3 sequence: CASSQDRGLGQIYYEQYF. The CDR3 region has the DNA TGTGCCAGCAGCCAAGATAGGGGGTTGGGACAGATCTACTACGAGCAGTACTTC.

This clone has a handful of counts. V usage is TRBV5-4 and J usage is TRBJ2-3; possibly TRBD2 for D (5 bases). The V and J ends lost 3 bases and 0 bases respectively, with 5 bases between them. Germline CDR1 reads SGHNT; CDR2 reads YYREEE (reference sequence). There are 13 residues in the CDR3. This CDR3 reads CASSWTSTDTQYF. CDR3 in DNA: TGTGCCAGCAGCTGGACTAGCACAGATACGCAGTATTTT.

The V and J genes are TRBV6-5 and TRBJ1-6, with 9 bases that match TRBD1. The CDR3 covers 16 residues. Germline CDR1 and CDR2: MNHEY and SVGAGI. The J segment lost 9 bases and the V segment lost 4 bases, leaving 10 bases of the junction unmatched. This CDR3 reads CASSWLRTGVGSPLHF. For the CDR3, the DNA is TGTGCCAGCAGTTGGCTCAGGACAGGGGTGGGTTCACCCCTCCACTTT.

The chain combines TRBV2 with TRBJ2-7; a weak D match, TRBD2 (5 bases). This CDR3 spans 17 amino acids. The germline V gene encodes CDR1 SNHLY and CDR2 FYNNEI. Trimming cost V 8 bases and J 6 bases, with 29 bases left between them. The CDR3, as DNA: TGTGCCAGCGCCTCTAGGCGGGTCGGGGTTTTAGGGCCCGAGCAGTACTTC. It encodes CASASRRVGVLGPEQYF.

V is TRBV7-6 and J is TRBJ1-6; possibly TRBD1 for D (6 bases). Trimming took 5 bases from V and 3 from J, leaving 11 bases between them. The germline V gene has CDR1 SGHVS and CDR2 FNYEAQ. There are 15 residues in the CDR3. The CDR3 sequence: CASSPQTGYNSPLHF. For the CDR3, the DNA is TGTGCCAGCAGCCCGCAGACAGGCTATAATTCACCCCTCCACTTT.

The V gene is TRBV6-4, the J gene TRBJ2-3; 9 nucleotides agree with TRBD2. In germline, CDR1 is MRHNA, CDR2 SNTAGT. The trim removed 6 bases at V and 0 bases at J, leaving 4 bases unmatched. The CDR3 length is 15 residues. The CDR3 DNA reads TGTGCCAGCAGGCCTAGCGGGACAAGCACAGATACGCAGTATTTT. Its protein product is CASRPSGTSTDTQYF.

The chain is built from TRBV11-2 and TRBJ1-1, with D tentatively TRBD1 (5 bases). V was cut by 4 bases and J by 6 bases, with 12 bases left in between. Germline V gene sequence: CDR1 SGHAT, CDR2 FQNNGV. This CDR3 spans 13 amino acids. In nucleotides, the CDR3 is TGTGCCAGCAGCTCGCCGGGGGTGGCTGAAGCTTTCTTT. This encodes CASSSPGVAEAFF.

The CDR3 sequence: CASSFTSGSYNEQFF. Here the CDR3 DNA reads TGTGCCAGCAGCTTCACTAGCGGGAGTTACAATGAGCAGTTCTTC. The genes are TRBV11-2 and TRBJ2-1, with TRBD2 matching over 11 bases. In germline, CDR1 is SGHAT, CDR2 FQNNGV. The trim removed 3 bases at V and 4 bases at J, leaving 2 bases unmatched. The CDR3 is made up of 15 amino acids.